Shown below are 6 T cell receptor beta chains from a single sample sequenced in a study of blood T cell repertoires in COVID-19. TCRdb's table, derived via immunoSEQ multiplex PCR, lists solely in-frame clones and lacks some. The sample lists about 150,000 clones; roughly 71% were seen once. The sample was peripheral blood. These receptors all stem from a woman at least 80 years old with acute or convalescent COVID-19.

The chain joins TRBV4-3 to TRBJ1-2; D remains ambiguous. V was pared by 3 bases and J by 1 base, with 9 bases between. The CDR3 sequence is 14 residues long. Germline V gene lookup returns CDR1 LGHNA and CDR2 YSLEER. CDR3 DNA: TGCGCCAGCAGCCATGTCCGGGGTAACTATGGCTACACCTTC. This translates into CASSHVRGNYGYTF.

The chain joins TRBV2 to TRBJ1-4; D not certain. The CDR3 runs 14 residues. Looked up from germline, CDR1 is SNHLY and CDR2 is FYNNEI. Trimming removed 6 bases from V and 4 bases from J, with 12 bases in between. The DNA for the CDR3 is TGTGCCAGCAGGACGGCGGCCTATAATGAAAAACTGTTTTTT. Translating gives CASRTAAYNEKLFF.

The chain has TRBV27 and TRBJ1-2, with TRBD1 matching over 7 bases. After removal of 6 bases from V and 2 bases from J, the junction contained 9 bases not matched to a gene. The CDR3 loop spans 15 amino acids. CDR1 MNHEY and CDR2 SMNVEV come from the germline V gene (reference sequence). The CDR3 loop reads CASSPRQGGNYGYTF. DNA of the CDR3: TGTGCCAGCAGCCCGCGACAGGGCGGGAACTATGGCTACACCTTC.

This clone was seen a few times. This chain uses TRBV5-1 with TRBJ2-1, with 7 bases aligning to TRBD1. From germline, CDR1 is SGHRS and CDR2 YFSETQ. The CDR3 has 15 amino acids. V gave up 8 bases and J gave up 4 bases; unmatched junction bases: 12. The DNA for the CDR3 is TGCGCCAGTCAACCCCGGACAGGAGGATACAATGAGCAGTTCTTC. This gives the protein CASQPRTGGYNEQFF. Together with reference TRBV5-1 and TRBJ2-1, the CDR3 gives the full variable domain: KAGVTQTPRYLIKTRGQQVTLSCSPISGHRSVSWYQQTPGQGLQFLFEYFSETQRNKGNFPGRFSGRQFSNSRSEMNVSTLELGDSALYLCASQPRTGGYNEQFFGPGTRLTVL.

This clone appeared a few times. The chain combines TRBV19 with TRBJ1-1, with a possible D match to TRBD1 (6 bases). This CDR3 has 12 residues. Trimming shortened V by 4 bases and J by 7 bases, and 10 bases separated the two germline ends. Per the germline V gene, CDR1 is LNHDA and CDR2 is SQIVND (reference sequence). CDR3 protein: CASSKRGHEAFF. The CDR3 coding sequence is TGTGCCAGTAGTAAAAGGGGACATGAAGCTTTCTTT. Full variable domain (outside the CDR3, taken from reference TRBV19 and TRBJ1-1): DGGITQSPKYLFRKEGQNVTLSCEQNLNHDAMYWYRQDPGQGLRLIYYSQIVNDFQKGDIAEGYSVSREKKESFPLTVTSAQKNPTAFYLCASSKRGHEAFFGQGTRLTVV.

The chain recombines TRBV7-9 with TRBJ2-2, with 8 positions matching TRBD2. The CDR3 extends over 15 amino acids. Germline CDR1 is SEHNR and CDR2 is FQNEAQ (reference sequence). V dropped 8 bases and J dropped 0; count of bases not matched to a gene: 5. Here the CDR3 DNA reads TGTGCCAGCCGGACTAGCAGGGCGAACACCGGGGAGCTGTTTTTT. This sequence encodes CASRTSRANTGELFF.